This T cell receptor beta chain is drawn from a study of blood T cell repertoires in COVID-19. Study-wide background: COVID-19 samples from acute and convalescent phases originated in the United States, Italy and Spain. PBMCs, B-cell-depleted T cells, or T cells were the source of the cDNA or gDNA that made up the material.

The germline CDR1 and CDR2 sequences are SEHNR and FQNEAQ (reference sequence). Trimming pared 7 bases from V and 0 bases from J, leaving 33 bases between. The CDR3 has 22 amino acids. Per the authors' pipeline: Reference gene primer amplification in the assay estimated nucleated cell counts. Libraries were prepared by immunoSEQ multiplex PCR; TCRdb keeps only in-frame clonotypes and omits some of them. That table gives V, J and clone size, and the DNA gave D and trimming. The sample holds over 70,000 clones, 70% to 80% seen once. The receptor's source is a human donor in a cohort sampled during active COVID-19. What was sequenced was peripheral blood. The genes are TRBV7-9 and TRBJ1-4; D perhaps matches TRBD1 (5 bases). Here the CDR3 reads CASTHVGGTANPTLTTNEKLFF. The CDR3 DNA follows: TGTGCCAGCACTCACGTTGGGGGGACGGCAAACCCCACCCTTACAACTAATGAAAAACTGTTTTTT.